This record covers a single T cell receptor beta chain. What it binds is not known. This sample stems from a study of CD8 T cell repertoires and HIV-1 epitope variants. The wider study: T cells were stimulated with Twenty-five Gag and Nef peptides separately. Controls were a CMV, EBV and flu pool, Ebola AY9, and no peptide. Tested: three Gag epitope families, Nef HW9 and YT9.

TCRdb's copy holds only in-frame clones and misses some; the assay was immunoSEQ multiplex PCR. The sample carries approximately 5,000 clones, approximately 70% recorded once. The CDR3 is 16 residues long. The germline V gene encodes CDR1 SGHNT and CDR2 YYREEE (reference sequence). V was pared by 5 bases and J by 0 bases, with 8 bases of the junction left unmatched. The sample comprised cultured CD8+ T cells derived from PBMCs. The V and J genes are TRBV5-4 and TRBJ2-3; 8 nucleotides agree with TRBD1. The source is a male donor with HIV. CDR3 sequence (DNA): TGTGCCAGCAGTAACAGGGGGACTTTTAGCACAGATACGCAGTATTTT. Its translation: CASSNRGTFSTDTQYF.